What follows describes a single T cell receptor (beta chain). Its specificity is unknown. The source of the sample is a study of vaccination effects on CD4 cells after COVID-19. Study-wide points: Clones from infection and from vaccination both contracted markedly late after vaccination.

Viral peptide pool expansion of antigen-specific CD4+ T cells preceded sequencing in the ViraFEST assay. At the end of about 9 days of culture, CD4+ T cells were isolated. Germline V gives CDR1 SGHNT, CDR2 YYREEE (reference sequence). The CDR3 is 14 amino acids. Trimming pared 4 bases from V and 7 bases from J, leaving 16 bases between. Sequencing used immunoSEQ multiplex PCR; TCRdb keeps in-frame clones, though not all of them. The sample holds tens of thousands of clones, roughly 80% seen once. The clonotype originates from a human donor who received a COVID-19 vaccine. The source material was CD4+ T cells from PBMCs cultured with HCoV-229E spike peptides, sampled before COVID-19 vaccination. The J gene is TRBJ2-3, the V gene TRBV5-4; the D gene is possibly TRBD2 (5 bases). The CDR3 nucleotides read TGTGCCAGCAGCCCTGCGCTAGCTGCCAATACGCAGTATTTT. Translated: CASSPALAANTQYF.